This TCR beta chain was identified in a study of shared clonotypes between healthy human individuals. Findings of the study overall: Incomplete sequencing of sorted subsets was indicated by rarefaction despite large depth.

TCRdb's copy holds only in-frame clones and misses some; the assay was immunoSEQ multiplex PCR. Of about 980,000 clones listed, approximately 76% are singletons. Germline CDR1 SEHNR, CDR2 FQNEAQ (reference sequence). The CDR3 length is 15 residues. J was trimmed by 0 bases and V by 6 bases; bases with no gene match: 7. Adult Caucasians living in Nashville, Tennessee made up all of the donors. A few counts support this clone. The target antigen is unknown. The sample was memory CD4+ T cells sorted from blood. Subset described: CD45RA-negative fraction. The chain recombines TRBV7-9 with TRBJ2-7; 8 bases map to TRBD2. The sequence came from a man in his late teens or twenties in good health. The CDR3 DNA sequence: TGTGCCAGCAGTTTTACTAGCGGTAGCTCCTACGAGCAGTACTTC. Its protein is CASSFTSGSSYEQYF.